The clone carrying this T cell receptor beta chain was seen a single time. The antigen is not known. The germline CDR1 and CDR2 sequences are SEHNR and FQNEAQ (reference sequence). This CDR3 has 15 residues. V was cut by 5 bases and J by 5 bases, with 18 bases left in between. In TCRdb, the reads were re-called with MiXCR into one record per CDR3 protein. The data hold about 770,000 distinct CDR3 sequences, with under 35% observed a single time. The data belong to a study of T cell repertoires in cytomegalovirus infection. About the research overall: It can be stated that public TCR beta signatures indicated CMV infection as well as a matching HLA type.

Study findings and constraints: People with CMV and the relevant HLA were identified by cumulative public TCR beta family frequency. CMV-specific TCR beta clonotypes restricted by HLA-C dominated the ex vivo response.

This chain joins TRBV7-9 and TRBJ1-2; a weak D match, TRBD1 (6 bases). The sample here was cultured CD8+ T cells from PBMCs, taken from culture after CMV antigen stimulation. The origin of this receptor is a human donor in good health (CMV status not recorded). Some clones in this sample may be carry-over from other donors' samples. CDR3 DNA: TGTGCCAGCAGCCCCAGGGGCCACCCTCCTTATGGCTACACCTTC. Residues: CASSPRGHPPYGYTF.